This T cell receptor (beta chain) was identified during a study of blood T cell repertoires in COVID-19 (dated by TCRdb to about 2020). About the investigation overall: Samples from collaborators originated in the United States, Italy and Spain and spanned both the acute and convalescent phases of COVID-19. The prospective study material was composed of cDNA or gDNA derived from T cells, B-cell-depleted T cells, or PBMCs. Subjects who had been exposed to COVID-19, were actively infected with it, or had recovered from it provided the deeply sampled blood TCRbeta repertoires that made up the dataset. The repertoires were made available in a free public database intended to serve as a resource for research on the immune response to SARS-CoV-2. Samples came from the ongoing ImmuneRACE study (first 160 participants) plus 1,254 subjects from 6 global collaborators. Sample metadata almost always included a de-identified subject ID, COVID-19 status, age in years and sex. HLA class I and class II types, where available, came from metadata supplied by the sample provider rather than from assay-based typing. Results the study describes overall, beyond this receptor: The amount of clinical and demographic metadata varied by source and participant and was provided uncurated.

CDR1 is given as LGHNA and CDR2 as YSLEER, both from the germline V gene. The V and J ends are trimmed by 0 bases and 1 base, leaving 7 bases between them. The CDR3 runs 15 amino acids, cysteine and phenylalanine included. The retained sequence is limited to the CDR3, 45 bases, with the frame set at the first base. On this clone itself: Its binding antigen is unknown. Base qualities are missing; no much larger clone stands one base away.

TCRbeta CDR3 regions were amplified from genomic DNA by means of the immunoSEQ Assay, a bias-controlled multiplex PCR. As for the authors' bioinformatics: The number of nucleated cells in each sample was estimated from the amplification of reference gene primers within the assay. To quantify the absolute abundance of each unique TCRbeta CDR3 rearrangement, sequence reads were collapsed and filtered. For each sample, productive Simpson clonality was calculated by taking the square root of Simpson's diversity index across productive rearrangements. The source is immuneACCESS, and TCRdb retained only in-frame sequences with V and J called. Part of the clones is not carried over; for the studies checked, unresolved V genes explain less than half of this, and the remainder is unexplained. D and trimming come from the DNA, and the V and J calls and clone size come from that table. Recorded for this sample are approximately 190,000 clones; 70% to 90% of them occurred a single time. 5.5% to 7% of the sample is held by the ten biggest clonotypes.

Collaborating institutions collected whole blood in K2EDTA tubes following their own protocols. For TCRbeta analysis, collaborator samples were shipped as frozen whole blood, as isolated PBMCs, or as DNA extracted from either sample type. This clonotype originated in a man older than 75 with acute or convalescent COVID-19. The rearranged segments are TRBV4-3 and TRBJ2-1; the D gene assignment is ambiguous. Sequencing was done on a sample of peripheral blood. In nucleotide form, the sequence is TGCGCCAGCAGCCAAGATGCGCTATCCTACAATGAGCAGTTCTTC. Translated, this gives CASSQDALSYNEQFF.